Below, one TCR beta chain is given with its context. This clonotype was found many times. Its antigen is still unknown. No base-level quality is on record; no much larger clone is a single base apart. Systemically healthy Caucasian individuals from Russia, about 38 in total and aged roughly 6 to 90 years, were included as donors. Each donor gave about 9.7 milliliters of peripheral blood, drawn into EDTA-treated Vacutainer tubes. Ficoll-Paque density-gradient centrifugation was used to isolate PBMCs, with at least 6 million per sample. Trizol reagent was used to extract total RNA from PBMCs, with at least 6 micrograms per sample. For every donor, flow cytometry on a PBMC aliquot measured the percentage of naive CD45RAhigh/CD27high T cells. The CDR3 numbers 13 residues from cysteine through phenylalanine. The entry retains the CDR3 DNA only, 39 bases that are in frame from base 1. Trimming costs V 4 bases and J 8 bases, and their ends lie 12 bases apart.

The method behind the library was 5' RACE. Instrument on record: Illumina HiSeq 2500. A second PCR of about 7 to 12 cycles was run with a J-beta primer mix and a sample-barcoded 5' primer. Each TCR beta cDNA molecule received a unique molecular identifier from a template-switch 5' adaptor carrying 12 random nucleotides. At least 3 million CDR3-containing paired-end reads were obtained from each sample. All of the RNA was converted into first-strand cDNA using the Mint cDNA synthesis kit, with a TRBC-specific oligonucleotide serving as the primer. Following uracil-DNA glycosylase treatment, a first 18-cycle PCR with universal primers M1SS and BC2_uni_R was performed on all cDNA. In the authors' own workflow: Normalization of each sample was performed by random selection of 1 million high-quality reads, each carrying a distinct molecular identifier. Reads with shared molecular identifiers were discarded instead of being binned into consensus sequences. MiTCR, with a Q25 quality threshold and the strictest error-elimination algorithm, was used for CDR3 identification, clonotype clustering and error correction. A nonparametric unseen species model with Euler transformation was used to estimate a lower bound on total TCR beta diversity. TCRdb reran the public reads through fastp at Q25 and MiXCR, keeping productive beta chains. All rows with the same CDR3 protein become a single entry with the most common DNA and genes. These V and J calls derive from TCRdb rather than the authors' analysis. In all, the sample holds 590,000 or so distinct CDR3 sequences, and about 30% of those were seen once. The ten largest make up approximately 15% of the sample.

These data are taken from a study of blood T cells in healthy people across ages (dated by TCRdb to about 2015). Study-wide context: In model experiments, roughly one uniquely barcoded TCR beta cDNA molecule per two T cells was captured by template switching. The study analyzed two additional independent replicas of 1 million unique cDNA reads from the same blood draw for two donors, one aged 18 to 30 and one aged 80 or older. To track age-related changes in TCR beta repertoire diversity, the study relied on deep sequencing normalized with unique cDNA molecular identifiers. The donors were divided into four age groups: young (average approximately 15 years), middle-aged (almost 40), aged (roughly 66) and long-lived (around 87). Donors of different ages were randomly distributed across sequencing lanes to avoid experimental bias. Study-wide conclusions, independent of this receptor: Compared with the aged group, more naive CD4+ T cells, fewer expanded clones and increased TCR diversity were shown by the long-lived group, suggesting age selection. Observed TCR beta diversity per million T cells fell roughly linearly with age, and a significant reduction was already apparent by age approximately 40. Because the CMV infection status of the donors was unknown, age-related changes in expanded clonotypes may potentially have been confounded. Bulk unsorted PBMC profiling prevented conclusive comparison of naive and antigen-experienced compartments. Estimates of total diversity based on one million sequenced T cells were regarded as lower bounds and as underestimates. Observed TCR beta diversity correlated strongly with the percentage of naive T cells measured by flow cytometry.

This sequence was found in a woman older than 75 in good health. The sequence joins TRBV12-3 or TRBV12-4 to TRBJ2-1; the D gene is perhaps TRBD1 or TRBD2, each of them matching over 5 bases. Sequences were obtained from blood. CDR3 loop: CASSSRGPDEQFF. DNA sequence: TGTGCCAGCAGTTCACGGGGCCCCGATGAGCAGTTCTTC.